The T cell receptor (beta chain) under discussion was sequenced for a study of Graves' ophthalmopathy and Graves' hyperthyroidism. The CDR3 loop spans 12 amino acids. Germline V gene data show CDR1 as SEHNR and CDR2 as FQNEAQ (reference sequence). Between the trimmed V and J ends, which lost 5 bases and 10 bases, there was a span of 14 bases. The hyperthyroidism patients, aged 18 to 65, had been newly diagnosed, with under 2 months' duration. Exclusion criteria comprised other autoimmune diseases, uncontrolled infections, pregnancy or lactation in patients. PBMCs had their origin in fresh peripheral blood (approximately 10 ml). The study, taken as a whole, reports: Separation of ophthalmopathy from stable hyperthyroidism was achieved by a 13-signature model, at roughly 88% sensitivity and roughly 81% specificity.

The authors amplified TCR beta CDR3 regions, and they did so from RNA transcripts for repertoire sequencing. The library came from an HTBI-primed first-round RT-PCR and a second-round multiplex PCR. TCRdb re-called the multiplex PCR reads with MiXCR, one entry per CDR3 protein. The sample yields hundreds of thousands of distinct CDR3 sequences, under 25% seen once. This clonotype has ten or more counts. The antigen remains unidentified. The sequenced material came from peripheral blood. This TCR derives from a woman under 30 with stable Graves' hyperthyroidism. The chain carries TRBV7-9 and TRBJ2-5; D is perhaps TRBD1 or TRBD2 (5 bases each). CDR3 loop: CASSRDLGSQYF. CDR3 coding DNA: TGTGCCAGCAGCCGGGACCTCGGAAGCCAGTACTTC.